This T cell receptor beta chain was obtained from a study of T cell repertoires in cytomegalovirus infection. Overall study context: Both recently identified HLA-C-restricted and well-studied HLA-B-restricted CMV epitopes were used in the study. Both a matching HLA type and CMV infection were indicated by public TCR beta signatures. General study results and limits: HLA-C-restricted CMV-specific TCR beta clonotypes were dominant in the ex vivo response.

TCRdb used MiXCR to reprocess the reads, holding one entry per CDR3 protein. The table shows about 770,000 distinct CDR3 sequences, with approximately 32% occurring only once. As concerns this clonotype: Its antigen is as yet unknown.

V dropped 10 bases and J dropped 15 bases, with 22 bases sitting between them. Germline V gives CDR1 MDHEN, CDR2 SYDVKM. CDR3 length: 12 residues. This receptor was taken from a human donor in good health (CMV status not recorded). Some clones in this sample may be carry-over from other donors' samples. The sample was cultured CD8+ T cells from PBMCs, taken from culture after CMV antigen stimulation. The chain carries TRBV28 and TRBJ2-1, with D tentatively TRBD2 (6 bases). The CDR3 bases are TGTGCCACCTCCTCCGCCGGGACTGAGGGGTTCTTC. Amino acids: CATSSAGTEGFF. Using reference TRBV28 and TRBJ2-1 for the parts outside the CDR3, the full variable domain is DVKVTQSSRYLVKRTGEKVFLECVQDMDHENMFWYRQDPGLGLRLIYFSYDVKMKEKGDIPEGYSVSREKKERFSLILESASTNQTSMYLCATSSAGTEGFFGPGTRLTVL.